The entry below gives a single T cell receptor beta chain sequence along with its context. The CDR3 has 14 amino acids. V lost 4 bases to trimming and J lost 6 bases; unmatched junction nucleotides: 7. The germline CDR1 and CDR2 sequences are LNHDA and SQIVND (reference sequence). Enrolled through a virtual design, the participants were between about 18 and 100 years of age and came from roughly 22 US areas. Assignment of participants to cohorts was predicated upon participant-reported clinical history. This record belongs to a study of blood T cell repertoires in COVID-19. Study summary: There were acute and convalescent COVID-19 samples, and they came from the United States, Italy and Spain.

Libraries were prepared by immunoSEQ multiplex PCR; TCRdb keeps only in-frame clonotypes and omits some of them. The table shows around 500,000 clones, with 88% occurring only once. This receptor was taken from a woman aged 40 to 50 who had recovered from COVID-19. The chain is built from TRBV19 and TRBJ1-1; 8 bases are a match to TRBD1. Sequencing was performed on PBMCs or T cells enriched from blood (not recorded which). The CDR3 DNA follows: TGTGCCAGTAGTACACAGGGGGAATGGTCTGAAGCTTTCTTT. This codes for CASSTQGEWSEAFF.